This T cell receptor beta chain was found in a study of cytomegalovirus exposure and HLA in healthy donors. As for the study in general: Around 78 million unique TCR sequences came from HLA-typed donors in an early release.

Study-wide findings and caveats: Follow-up analysis later connected one missense variant in DCLRE1C with trimming of TCR beta V- and J-genes.

The PCR used 60 Vbeta and 13 Jbeta primers. In the original workflow: A later analysis tallied 80 million to 100 million unique TCR beta chains, approximately 10 million of them shared. The assay was immunoSEQ multiplex PCR, and TCRdb's table has in-frame clones only and misses some. The V and J calls and clone size are taken from that table; D and trimming were inferred from the DNA. The sample holds some 190,000 clones, roughly 80% seen once. This CDR3 region has 12 residues. The V end lost 6 bases, the J end lost 4 bases, and 12 bases lay between the germline ends. The V gene's germline CDR1 is SQVTM and CDR2 ANQGSEA. As concerns this clone: What it recognizes is unknown.

The TCR originated in a girl aged 5-17 years in good health and CMV-seropositive. The sequenced sample was PBMCs. The chain employs TRBV29-1 and TRBJ1-1; D gene unclear. The CDR3 nucleotides are TGCAGCGTGGGGTGGAGGTCCACTGAAGCTTTCTTT. It is translated as CSVGWRSTEAFF.